This TCR beta chain was found in a study of shared clonotypes between healthy human individuals. Method: immunoSEQ multiplex PCR; TCRdb's copy keeps in-frame clones and lacks some. Among some 1,100,000 clones listed, approximately 80% were seen once. The sample comprised memory CD4+ T cells from PBMCs. Subset described: CD45RA-negative fraction. This TCR came from a man aged 18-30 years in good health. Some clones in this sample may be carry-over from other donors' samples.

The DNA of the CDR3 is TGTGCCAGCAGCCCCGCCAGGGGGCCTCTCCAGCCCCAGCATTTT. It encodes CASSPARGPLQPQHF. The chain is built from TRBV28 and TRBJ1-5; TRBD1 agrees at 8 bases. The junction had 11 bases not matched to a gene; V was cut back by 6 bases and J by 7 bases. Germline V gene lookup returns CDR1 MDHEN and CDR2 SYDVKM. This CDR3 spans 15 amino acids.